This passage covers 12 T cell receptor beta chains from one sample sequenced in a study of T cell responses to AZD1222 COVID-19 vaccine. The protocol was immunoSEQ multiplex PCR, while the TCRdb copy is restricted to in-frame clones and leaves out a portion. Altogether under 150,000 clones are present, approximately 90% being singletons, with the ten largest covering about 1.9%. Sequencing used peripheral blood, obtained 28 days after the second AZD1222 dose. These receptors came from an adult who received the AZD1222 COVID-19 vaccine.

The V call is TRBV6-5, the J call TRBJ1-6; D is unclear. In germline, CDR1 is MNHEY, CDR2 SVGAGI. The CDR3 is 12 residues long. V lost 7 bases to trimming and J lost 9 bases, with 10 bases between them. The CDR3 nucleotides read TGTGCCAGCAACCAGTGGGGTTCACCCCTCCACTTT. Translating gives CASNQWGSPLHF.

This chain joins TRBV27 and TRBJ1-5; D uncertain. Germline CDR1 and CDR2: MNHEY and SMNVEV (reference sequence). V gave up 3 bases and J gave up 4 bases, with 7 bases separating them. This CDR3 region has 13 residues. The CDR3 loop reads CASSFLLNQPQHF. For the CDR3, the DNA is TGTGCCAGCAGTTTTCTGTTAAATCAGCCCCAGCATTTT.

The gene calls are TRBV3-1 (or the pseudogene TRBV3-2) and TRBJ1-3; 8 nucleotides match TRBD1. The CDR3 sequence is 17 residues long. Germline CDR1 is LGHDT and CDR2 is YNNKEL (reference sequence). The V segment lost 6 bases and the J segment 4 bases; nucleotides outside the gene matches: 14. The DNA for the CDR3 is TGTGCCAGCAGTTTCAGGACAGGGATGGTTTCAGGAAACACCATATATTTT. Its protein product is CASSFRTGMVSGNTIYF.

Points on this clone: A read error may account for a junction end that differs from germline. CDR3 region: CASSPNRGRPRHF. CDR3 coding DNA: TGTGCCAGCAGCCCCAACAGGGGGCGGCCGCGGCACTTC. V gene TRBV27 combines with J gene TRBJ2-7; 9 nucleotides line up with TRBD1. Germline V gene data show CDR1 as MNHEY and CDR2 as SMNVEV (reference sequence). This CDR3 has 13 residues.

This chain connects TRBV6-5 to TRBJ1-4; D perhaps matches TRBD1 (6 bases). Germline CDR1 reads MNHEY; CDR2 reads SVGAGI. V shed 0 bases and J shed 6 bases, with 11 bases lying between them. The CDR3 extends over 15 amino acids. The CDR3 here is CASSYSGAGDEKLFF. The DNA of the CDR3 is TGTGCCAGCAGTTACTCCGGGGCAGGGGATGAAAAACTGTTTTTT.

V is TRBV23-1 and J is TRBJ1-5, with D unresolved. TRBV23-1 is labeled an ORF, and its function is uncertain. Trimming shortened V by 4 bases and J by 2 bases, and 12 bases separated the two germline ends. CDR3 length: 15 amino acids. CDR3 DNA: TGCGCCAGCAGTCCGGAGAGGGATCGCAATCAGCCCCAGCATTTT. Translated: CASSPERDRNQPQHF.

The V call is TRBV27, the J call TRBJ2-1, with D uncertain. CDR1 MNHEY and CDR2 SMNVEV come from the germline V gene (reference sequence). Trimming pared 3 bases from V and 0 bases from J, leaving 15 bases between. This CDR3 spans 17 amino acids. The DNA for the CDR3 is TGTGCCAGCAGTTTCCCCGGCAGACCCAGCTCCTACAATGAGCAGTTCTTC. Translated, it gives CASSFPGRPSSYNEQFF.

The chain is built from TRBV20-1 and TRBJ2-1; D is undetermined. This CDR3 is built from 10 residues. Trimming stripped 3 bases from V and 12 bases from J, with 9 bases between. In germline, CDR1 is DFQATT, CDR2 SNEGSKA (reference sequence). For the CDR3, the DNA is TGCAGTGCTAGCCTAGAGGTGCAGTTCTTC. This gives the protein CSASLEVQFF.

J is TRBJ2-2 and V is TRBV6-2 or TRBV6-3; a possible D gene is TRBD2 (5 bases). CDR3 length equals 14 residues. In germline, CDR1 is MNHEY, CDR2 SVGEGT. The V and J ends lost 1 base and 5 bases respectively, with 8 bases between them. The CDR3 DNA follows: TGTGCCAGCAGTTACTTCGGCGGGACCGGGGAGCTGTTTTTT. It yields the protein CASSYFGGTGELFF.

The chain is built from TRBV5-1 and TRBJ1-1, with D uncertain. V was pared by 0 bases and J by 2 bases, with 5 bases between. Per the germline V gene, CDR1 is SGHRS and CDR2 is YFSETQ. This CDR3 region has 13 residues. CDR3 nucleotide sequence: TGCGCCAGCAGCTTGGGCAGTAACACTGAAGCTTTCTTT. This translates into CASSLGSNTEAFF.

The chain recombines TRBV5-4 with TRBJ2-3; 9 bases map to TRBD2. The CDR3 is 16 amino acids. CDR1 and CDR2 (germline): SGHNT, YYREEE (reference sequence). The V gene end was trimmed by 1 base and the J gene end by 4 bases; junction bases not matched to a gene: 7. CDR3 nucleotides: TGTGCCAGCAGCTTGAGGGCGGGGGGGCGCCCAGATACGCAGTATTTT. It encodes CASSLRAGGRPDTQYF.

J is TRBJ2-2 and V is TRBV11-2; possibly TRBD1 for D (6 bases). Germline V gene lookup returns CDR1 SGHAT and CDR2 FQNNGV. This CDR3 contains 16 residues. The V end was cut by 4 bases, the J end by 2 bases, with 14 bases between. In DNA, the CDR3 is TGTGCCAGCAGCTCCTATGGGGGCTCCAACACCGGGGAGCTGTTTTTT. Its protein product is CASSSYGGSNTGELFF.